Below, 24 T cell receptor beta chains from the same sample are listed, as sequenced in a study of cytomegalovirus exposure and HLA in healthy donors. Primers for the PCR totalled 60 Vbeta and 13 Jbeta. Assay: immunoSEQ multiplex PCR; the TCRdb copy retains only in-frame clones and omits some. The sample consists of about 140,000 clones, roughly three quarters of them appearing once. Sequencing input: PBMCs. These receptors were obtained from a man between 40 and 49 years old in good health and CMV-seronegative.

CDR3 bases: TGTGCCAGCAGCTTAGGCTTGGTGGTGGCTAGCGGCTACAATGAGCAGTTCTTC. It specifies CASSLGLVVASGYNEQFF. The V gene is TRBV7-8, the J gene TRBJ2-1; 7 bases are shared with TRBD2. The CDR3 totals 18 residues. Germline V gives CDR1 SGHVS, CDR2 FQNEAQ. J was trimmed by 3 bases and V by 1 base; bases with no gene match: 12.

This rearrangement joins TRBV6-1 to TRBJ1-1, with D possibly matching TRBD1 (6 bases). CDR1 MNHNS and CDR2 SASEGT come from the germline V gene. The CDR3 runs to 12 residues. V lost 3 bases and J lost 5, with 7 bases in between. The CDR3 nucleotides are TGTGCCAGCAGTGAGCAGGGGACTGAAGCTTTCTTT. It yields the protein CASSEQGTEAFF.

The chain carries TRBV29-1 and TRBJ2-5; 9 nucleotides line up with TRBD2. Germline V gene data show CDR1 as SQVTM and CDR2 as ANQGSEA. The CDR3 loop spans 17 amino acids. With V trimmed by 1 base and J by 5 bases, 14 bases remained unmatched. CDR3 protein: CSVEGVVAGGPAETQYF. The CDR3 DNA sequence: TGCAGCGTTGAAGGGGTAGTTGCGGGAGGGCCGGCGGAGACCCAGTACTTC.

This clone was picked up a small number of times. V gene TRBV4-3 combines with J gene TRBJ2-5; TRBD1 might be the D (6 bases). The J call is uncertain, as TRBJ2-7 better fits the DNA end. There are 13 residues in the CDR3. CDR1 is LGHNA, CDR2 YSLEER, per germline. CDR3 coding DNA: TGCGCCAGCAGGGACAGAAGGGGAAACGAGCAGTACTTC. It codes for CASRDRRGNEQYF.

The chain has TRBV7-9 and TRBJ2-7, with TRBD2 as a possible D gene (5 bases). V was clipped by 1 base and J by 5 bases, with 9 bases between them. CDR1 is SEHNR and CDR2 is FQNEAQ in the germline V gene (reference sequence). The CDR3 runs 13 residues. The CDR3 reads CASSLGLAHEQYF. The CDR3 DNA reads TGTGCCAGCAGCTTAGGGCTAGCCCACGAGCAGTACTTC.

The rearrangement joins TRBV27 to TRBJ2-7; a possible D gene is TRBD2 (5 bases). CDR1 is MNHEY and CDR2 is SMNVEV in the germline V gene (reference sequence). This CDR3 comprises 15 residues. V was pared by 0 bases and J by 6 bases, with 15 bases between. CDR3 sequence reads: CASSLSSGLPLEQYF. As DNA, the CDR3 is TGTGCCAGCAGTTTATCGAGCGGCCTCCCTCTCGAGCAGTACTTC.

The table lists this clone with a count of one. The genes are TRBV2 and TRBJ2-7; 9 nucleotides agree with TRBD2. This CDR3 is 15 amino acids long. Germline trimming cut 4 bases from V and 2 bases from J; bases unmatched to any gene: 6. The germline CDR1 and CDR2 sequences are SNHLY and FYNNEI. In DNA, the CDR3 is TGTGCCAGCAGTGGCAGACTAGCGGCAGCCTACGAGCAGTACTTC. Residues: CASSGRLAAAYEQYF.

This chain links TRBV5-8 with TRBJ2-5, with 8 bases aligning to TRBD2. The CDR3 is 15 residues long. The ends lost 8 bases at V and 5 bases at J; junction bases unmatched: 14. Looked up from germline, CDR1 is SGHTS and CDR2 is YDEGEE. This chain's CDR3 is CASRLGGGIKETQYF. The CDR3 DNA sequence: TGTGCCAGTCGTCTGGGCGGGGGGATTAAGGAGACCCAGTACTTC.

The chain has TRBV7-9 and TRBJ2-3; D is perhaps TRBD2 (5 bases). The germline V and J ends were trimmed by 4 bases and 0 bases, with 11 bases remaining between them. CDR3 length: 15 amino acids. Germline V gives CDR1 SEHNR, CDR2 FQNEAQ (reference sequence). CDR3 nucleotides: TGTGCCAGCAGCTCCTCTCGGGGTAGCACAGATACGCAGTATTTT. Amino acids: CASSSSRGSTDTQYF.

This rearrangement joins TRBV30 to TRBJ1-2; 8 positions match TRBD1. CDR3 length: 16 residues. Germline CDR1 reads GTSNPN; CDR2 reads SVGIG (reference sequence). V shed 3 bases and J 5 bases; nucleotides not matched to a gene: 14. CDR3 region: CAWSRLRDRTGYGYTF. CDR3 DNA: TGTGCCTGGAGCCGTCTTCGCGATCGGACAGGGTATGGCTACACCTTC.

In DNA, the CDR3 is TGTGCCAGCAGCCCGACTAGCGGGGGGGGGTACTTC. Protein: CASSPTSGGGYF. The chain is built from TRBV5-5 and TRBJ2-7, with 14 positions matching TRBD2. Germline-derived CDR1 and CDR2 are SGHKS and YYEKEE (reference sequence). The J segment lost 12 bases and the V segment lost 4 bases, leaving 3 bases of the junction unmatched. CDR3 length: 12 residues.

The chain joins TRBV6-4 to TRBJ2-3, with 10 bases matching TRBD1. With V trimmed by 5 bases and J by 4 bases, 3 bases remained unmatched. This CDR3 contains 14 residues. CDR1 and CDR2 (germline): MRHNA, SNTAGT. CDR3 DNA sequence: TGTGCCAGCAGTCGACAGGGGGCCTCAGATACGCAGTATTTT. Translation: CASSRQGASDTQYF.

Only a few counts were recorded for this clone. V and J are TRBV25-1 and TRBJ2-1; D is unclear. Germline V gives CDR1 MGHDK, CDR2 SYGVNS. This CDR3 has 14 amino acids. Between the trimmed V and J ends, which lost 1 base and 7 bases, there was a span of 11 bases. The CDR3 bases are TGTGCCAGCAGTGAATTCCCCGGGTTGAATGAGCAGTTCTTC. Its translation is CASSEFPGLNEQFF. The variable domain in full, completed from reference TRBV25-1 and TRBJ2-1, reads EADIYQTPRYLVIGTGKKITLECSQTMGHDKMYWYQQDPGMELHLIHYSYGVNSTEKGDLSSESTVSRIRTEHFPLTLESARPSHTSQYLCASSEFPGLNEQFFGPGTRLTVL.

This chain connects TRBV27 to TRBJ1-1; a weak D match, TRBD1 (6 bases). The germline CDR1 and CDR2 sequences are MNHEY and SMNVEV (reference sequence). V was shortened by 5 bases and J by 5 bases, with 24 bases between the two germline ends. This CDR3 is built from 17 residues. The CDR3 nucleotides are TGTGCCAGCAGTCGCACGGCGGGCGGGGGCCTGGGGACTGAAGCTTTCTTT. Its protein product is CASSRTAGGGLGTEAFF.

The J gene is TRBJ1-6, the V gene TRBV5-1; the D gene is possibly TRBD1 (5 bases). CDR3 size: 15 residues. Deletions cut 2 bases from V and 7 bases from J, with 13 bases between. Germline assignment: CDR1 SGHRS and CDR2 YFSETQ. The CDR3: CASSFTEGRNSPLHF. CDR3 in DNA: TGCGCCAGCAGCTTTACGGAGGGGCGGAATTCACCCCTCCACTTT.

This chain joins TRBV5-1 and TRBJ2-7; D perhaps matches TRBD2 (6 bases). CDR1 and CDR2 (germline): SGHRS, YFSETQ. V lost 2 bases and J 6 bases, leaving 21 bases between the germline ends. The CDR3 is 16 amino acids. Here the CDR3 DNA reads TGCGCCAGCAGCTTTATCATAAGGAGGGAAGGGAGCGAGCAGTACTTC. Translating gives CASSFIIRREGSEQYF.

The rearrangement uses TRBV5-4 and TRBJ1-2; tentatively, D is TRBD1 (5 bases). This CDR3 is built from 16 residues. The V end lost 0 bases, the J end lost 7 bases, and 19 bases lay between the germline ends. Germline V gene lookup returns CDR1 SGHNT and CDR2 YYREEE (reference sequence). The CDR3: CASSLGWAGGRAGYTF. As DNA, the CDR3 is TGTGCCAGCAGCTTGGGGTGGGCCGGGGGTAGGGCTGGCTACACCTTC.

This clone was seen a single time. The rearrangement uses TRBV28 and TRBJ2-5; 9 positions agree with TRBD2. Germline CDR1 and CDR2: MDHEN and SYDVKM. The CDR3 has 18 amino acids. V dropped 2 bases and J dropped 7; count of bases not matched to a gene: 17. As DNA, the CDR3 is TGTGCCAGCAGTTTAGTGGGTTCTGGGCTAGCGGGGTTAGCGACCCAGTACTTC. Protein: CASSLVGSGLAGLATQYF.

The chain couples TRBV7-9 to TRBJ2-5; D not certain. Germline values: CDR1 SEHNR, CDR2 FQNEAQ (reference sequence). The V end was cut by 2 bases, the J end by 2 bases, with 12 bases between. The CDR3 covers 15 residues. The CDR3, as DNA: TGTGCCAGCAGCTTAACGGCGGTCGCTCAAGAGACCCAGTACTTC. It specifies CASSLTAVAQETQYF.

The rearrangement uses TRBV21-1 and TRBJ2-1; the table's D call, TRBD1, has no DNA check behind it. TRBV21-1 corresponds to a pseudogene. CDR3 size: 15 residues. Written as DNA, the CDR3 is TGTGCCAGCAGCAATCGACAGTACTCCTACAATGAGCAGTTCTTC. The encoded protein is CASSNRQYSYNEQFF.

The chain recombines TRBV27 with TRBJ2-7, with 8 bases lining up with TRBD1. V trimming: 10 bases; J trimming: 6 bases; junction bases outside the gene matches: 11. Germline CDR1 reads MNHEY; CDR2 reads SMNVEV (reference sequence). The CDR3 has 13 amino acids. The CDR3: CATHRQGASEQYF. CDR3 sequence (DNA): TGTGCCACCCACAGGCAGGGGGCGAGCGAGCAGTACTTC.

This rearrangement joins TRBV7-2 to TRBJ2-7; maybe TRBD1 (5 bases). V was pared by 5 bases and J by 0 bases, with 11 bases between. The CDR3 length is 14 residues. The germline V gene has CDR1 SGHTA and CDR2 FQGNSA. The CDR3 loop reads CASSTQDISYEQYF. The CDR3 DNA is TGTGCCAGCAGCACCCAGGACATCTCCTACGAGCAGTACTTC.

The genes are TRBV27 and TRBJ1-2; TRBD1 matches at 10 bases. The V and J ends lost 6 bases and 1 base, in that order; junction bases with no gene match: 2. This CDR3 is built from 14 residues. Germline assignment: CDR1 MNHEY and CDR2 SMNVEV (reference sequence). CDR3 nucleotides: TGTGCCAGCAGGGGGACAGGGGTTAACTATGGCTACACCTTC. It is translated as CASRGTGVNYGYTF.

This clone was seen once. The chain carries TRBV29-1 and TRBJ2-2, with D maybe TRBD2 (5 bases). The CDR3 extends over 14 amino acids. V was clipped by 7 bases and J by 6 bases, with 18 bases between them. Germline loops: CDR1 SQVTM, CDR2 ANQGSEA. CDR3 in amino acids: CSAIRIERAGELFF. CDR3 bases: TGCAGCGCCATCAGGATTGAGAGGGCCGGGGAGCTGTTTTTT.